This record looks at one T cell receptor (beta chain) sequence and its context. Assay: immunoSEQ multiplex PCR; the TCRdb copy retains only in-frame clones and omits some. The profile shows about 170,000 clones, approximately 86% of them singletons. The data belong to a study of blood T cell repertoires in COVID-19. Recruited during active infection, patients (from Seattle) were subsequently followed longitudinally. The V and J ends lost 4 bases and 5 bases, in that order; junction bases with no gene match: 5. Germline CDR1 is SGHTA and CDR2 is FQGTGA. CDR3 size: 14 residues. The J gene is TRBJ2-1, the V gene TRBV7-3; TRBD1 agrees at 7 bases. This clonotype was obtained from a woman aged 40 to 50 with COVID-19, enrolled during active disease. Sequences were obtained from peripheral blood. The CDR3 nucleotides are TGTGCCAGCAGCTCACGGACAGGAAACAATGAGCAGTTCTTC. It encodes CASSSRTGNNEQFF.